Sequencing of this TCR beta chain was carried out in a study of OX40 agonist ivuxolimab in advanced cancers. About the study: The treatment was a fully human IgG2 OX40 agonist, ivuxolimab. General study points: At doses 0.1 to 3.0 mg/kg, CD4+ and CD8+ clones expanded.

Patients were ruled out by autoimmune disease history or systemic immunosuppression. With respect to this clone: Its antigen is still unknown.

TCRdb keeps only in-frame clones here, not all; method: immunoSEQ multiplex PCR. This table has about 60,000 clones, 88% appearing once. Trimming removed 5 bases at V and 3 bases at J, with 13 bases between. The CDR3 sequence is 14 residues long. CDR1 is SEHNR and CDR2 is FQNEAQ in the germline V gene (reference sequence). V gene TRBV7-9 combines with J gene TRBJ1-1; D is perhaps TRBD1 (6 bases). This sample comprised CD4+ or CD8+ T cells sorted from blood, obtained in a trial of the OX40 agonist ivuxolimab. The clonotype comes from an adult with an advanced solid tumor such as melanoma, head and neck, liver or kidney cancer. The CDR3 is CASSRGAEHTEAFF. In nucleotides, the CDR3 is TGTGCCAGCAGCCGGGGGGCGGAACACACTGAAGCTTTCTTT.